Below, 14 T cell receptor beta chains from the same sample are listed, as sequenced in a study of blood T cell repertoires in COVID-19 (TCRdb year 2020). The library was made by the immunoSEQ multiplex PCR assay. TCRdb mirrors the immuneACCESS table, restricted to in-frame sequences. Some clones are absent from its copies; in checked studies, under half trace to an unresolved V gene, and the reason for the others is unknown. A total of 200,000 to 250,000 clones appear in this sample, around nine tenths of them only once. Roughly 3.7% of the sample is taken by the ten largest. The sample was PBMCs or T cells enriched from blood (not recorded which). These receptor sequences come from a woman aged 25 to 39 who had been exposed to COVID-19.

This chain uses TRBV5-8 with TRBJ1-5, with D unclear. Germline CDR1 SGHTS, CDR2 YDEGEE. Trimming removed 7 bases at V and 3 bases at J, with 14 bases between. The CDR3 sequence is 14 residues long. CDR3 sequence (DNA): TGTGCCAGCTCCCGCGGTAGAAACAATCAGCCCCAGCATTTT. It is translated as CASSRGRNNQPQHF. Supplemented by reference TRBV5-8 and TRBJ1-5, the full variable domain reads EAGVTQSPTHLIKTRGQQATLRCSPISGHTSVYWYQQALGLGLQFLLWYDEGEERNRGNFPPRFSGRQFPNYSSELNVNALELEDSALYLCASSRGRNNQPQHFGDGTRLSIL.

The gene calls are TRBV5-4 and TRBJ2-4; a possible D gene is TRBD2 (7 bases). Trimming removed 5 bases at V and 0 bases at J, with 18 bases between. Germline lookup yields CDR1 SGHNT and CDR2 YYREEE (reference sequence). There are 17 residues in the CDR3. The CDR3 reads CASSSTGRGLAKNIQYF. The CDR3 nucleotides are TGTGCCAGCAGTAGTACAGGGAGGGGTCTAGCCAAAAACATTCAGTACTTC.

This chain links TRBV11-2 with TRBJ2-5; 9 nucleotides line up with TRBD2. Germline values: CDR1 SGHAT, CDR2 FQNNGV. The J segment lost 5 bases and the V segment lost 2 bases, leaving 9 bases of the junction unmatched. The CDR3 extends over 16 amino acids. DNA for the CDR3: TGTGCCAGCAGCTTACCCCTGGCGGGAGGGAGGGAGACCCAGTACTTC. Translating gives CASSLPLAGGRETQYF.

The chain combines TRBV6-5 with TRBJ1-3, with D possibly matching TRBD1 (5 bases). The length of the CDR3 is 15 residues. The V end lost 2 bases, the J end lost 0 bases, and 8 bases lay between the germline ends. Germline values: CDR1 MNHEY, CDR2 SVGAGI. CDR3 coding DNA: TGTGCCAGCAGTTACGACAGAGACTCTGGAAACACCATATATTTT. It is translated as CASSYDRDSGNTIYF.

Details on this clone: Distinct nucleotide sequences in the sample also encode this CDR3. The chain carries TRBV10-2 and TRBJ1-2, with D possibly matching TRBD1 (6 bases). Germline CDR1 is WSHSY and CDR2 is SAAADI. The V and J ends lost 6 bases and 2 bases respectively, with 7 bases between them. There are 12 residues in the CDR3. The CDR3 DNA reads TGCGCCAGCAGGGACAGAAACTATGGCTACACCTTC. Amino acid sequence: CASRDRNYGYTF.

CDR3 in DNA: TGTGCCAGCAGCGTAGGGCATAACACCGGGGAGCTGTTTTTT. Its protein is CASSVGHNTGELFF. The chain links TRBV9 to TRBJ2-2; no reliable D call. Trimming removed 0 bases from V and 2 bases from J, with 5 bases in between. The CDR3 extends over 14 amino acids. CDR1 is SGDLS, CDR2 YYNGEE, per germline.

The chain is built from TRBV28 and TRBJ2-6, with 7 bases identical to TRBD1. The germline CDR1 and CDR2 sequences are MDHEN and SYDVKM. Trimming at V came to 8 bases and at J to 0 bases, leaving 19 bases not matched to a gene. The CDR3 runs to 20 residues. Written as DNA, the CDR3 is TGTGCCAGCGCGTCCCCCCCCGGGACAGTCTCATCCTCTGGGGCCAACGTCCTGACTTTC. It specifies CASASPPGTVSSSGANVLTF.

The chain links TRBV5-1 to TRBJ2-5, with TRBD2 matching 9 bases. The CDR3 contains 16 residues. V lost 0 bases, J lost 3 bases, and 6 bases stayed unmatched. The V gene's germline CDR1 is SGHRS and CDR2 YFSETQ. This CDR3 is CASSLGFAGGEETQYF. The DNA for the CDR3 is TGCGCCAGCAGCTTGGGATTCGCGGGAGGGGAAGAGACCCAGTACTTC. Full variable domain (remainder filled in from reference TRBV5-1 and TRBJ2-5): KAGVTQTPRYLIKTRGQQVTLSCSPISGHRSVSWYQQTPGQGLQFLFEYFSETQRNKGNFPGRFSGRQFSNSRSEMNVSTLELGDSALYLCASSLGFAGGEETQYFGPGTRLLVL.

The chain employs TRBV7-3 and TRBJ2-2; maybe TRBD1 (6 bases). Deletions cut 5 bases from V and 3 bases from J, with 13 bases between. This CDR3 has 15 amino acids. CDR1 and CDR2 from the germline V gene are SGHTA and FQGTGA. The chain's CDR3 is CASSRQQGYTGELFF. CDR3 in DNA: TGTGCCAGCAGCAGGCAACAGGGTTACACCGGGGAGCTGTTTTTT.

The chain carries TRBV5-1 and TRBJ2-7; TRBD1 agrees at 7 bases. With V trimmed by 3 bases and J by 3 bases, 3 bases remained unmatched. Per germline, CDR1 SGHRS and CDR2 YFSETQ. This CDR3 contains 13 residues. This CDR3 reads CASSSRDSYEQYF. DNA of the CDR3: TGCGCCAGCAGCTCCCGGGACAGCTACGAGCAGTACTTC.

A single count supports this clone. The rearrangement uses TRBV7-9 and TRBJ2-1; no clear D. The V and J ends lost 3 bases and 6 bases respectively, with 3 bases between them. CDR1 SEHNR and CDR2 FQNEAQ come from the germline V gene (reference sequence). CDR3 length equals 11 residues. The CDR3 nucleotides are TGTGCCAGCAGCTTCTCCAATGAGCAGTTCTTC. Translated: CASSFSNEQFF.

The chain employs TRBV4-1 and TRBJ2-7; 11 bases agree with TRBD2. CDR1 is MGHRA, CDR2 YSYEKL, per germline. The CDR3 covers 14 residues. V was clipped by 1 base and J by 6 bases; unmatched bases: 2. CDR3 sequence reads: CASSQAGTSGEQYF. CDR3 bases: TGCGCCAGCAGCCAAGCAGGGACTAGCGGCGAGCAGTACTTC.

The J gene is TRBJ2-1, the V gene TRBV12-5; 11 bases are a match to TRBD1. J was trimmed by 6 bases and V by 0 bases; bases with no gene match: 4. Germline V gene lookup returns CDR1 LGHNT and CDR2 FRNRAP. This CDR3 has 16 residues. The CDR3 coding sequence is TGTGCTAGTGGTTTGGTTTTGGGACAGGGGGGCAATGAGCAGTTCTTC. Translating it yields CASGLVLGQGGNEQFF. The whole variable domain, filled in from reference TRBV12-5 and TRBJ2-1, reads DARVTQTPRHKVTEMGQEVTMRCQPILGHNTVFWYRQTMMQGLELLAYFRNRAPLDDSGMPKDRFSAEMPDATLATLKIQPSEPRDSAVYFCASGLVLGQGGNEQFFGPGTRLTVL.

This chain connects TRBV25-1 to TRBJ1-2, with D perhaps matching TRBD1 (5 bases). Germline CDR1 MGHDK, CDR2 SYGVNS. The V end lost 5 bases, the J end lost 0 bases, and 13 bases lay between the germline ends. This CDR3 has 15 residues. The CDR3 region has the DNA TGTGCCAGCAGTCCCCCCGGGGGAGCTAACTATGGCTACACCTTC. It codes for CASSPPGGANYGYTF.